The TCR beta chain under discussion was sequenced for a study of high-grade serous ovarian cancer treatment subgroups. In the study overall: Samples averaged approximately 13,000 reads and 7,000 or so unique TCR beta rearrangements.

CDR3 length: 15 residues. Germline V gene lookup returns CDR1 MNHEY and CDR2 SVGAGI. J gave up 6 bases and V 4 bases, and 11 bases lay outside the gene matches. Clones were sequenced by immunoSEQ multiplex PCR, and TCRdb holds only the in-frame ones, with some missing. The sample shows just over 35,000 clones, about four fifths of them seen only once. Tumor tissue was taken before any definitive surgery or chemotherapy was given. Comment on this clone: Its antigen is unknown.

Study-level findings and limits: Spatial context was lost because tumors were sequenced in bulk. TCR clonal relatedness correlated positively with neoantigen level. Different patients shared almost no repertoire; same-patient tumors shared about 0.11 to 0.79.

The V gene is TRBV6-5, the J gene TRBJ2-7; the match to TRBD2 covers 8 bases. This receptor was identified in a human donor with high-grade serous ovarian cancer. Sequencing was done on a sample of tumor tissue. The CDR3 nucleotides read TGTGCCAGCAGTTCCCAGGGACTAGTATCACTCGAGCAGTACTTC. Translating gives CASSSQGLVSLEQYF.